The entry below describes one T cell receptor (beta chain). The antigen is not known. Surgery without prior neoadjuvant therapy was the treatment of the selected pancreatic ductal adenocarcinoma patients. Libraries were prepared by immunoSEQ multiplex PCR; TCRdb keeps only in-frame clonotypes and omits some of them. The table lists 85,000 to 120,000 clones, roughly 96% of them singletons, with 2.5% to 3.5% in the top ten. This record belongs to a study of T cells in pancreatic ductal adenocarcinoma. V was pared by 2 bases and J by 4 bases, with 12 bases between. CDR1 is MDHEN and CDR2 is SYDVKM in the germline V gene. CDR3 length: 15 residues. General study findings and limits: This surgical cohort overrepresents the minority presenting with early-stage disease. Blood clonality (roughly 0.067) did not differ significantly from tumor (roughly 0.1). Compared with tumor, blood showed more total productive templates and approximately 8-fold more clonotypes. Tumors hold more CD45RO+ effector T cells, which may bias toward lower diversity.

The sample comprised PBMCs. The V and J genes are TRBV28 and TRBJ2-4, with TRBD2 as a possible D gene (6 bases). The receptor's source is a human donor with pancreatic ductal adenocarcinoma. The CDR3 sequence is CASSLGLEGKNIQYF. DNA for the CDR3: TGTGCCAGCAGTTTAGGTTTGGAGGGAAAAAACATTCAGTACTTC.